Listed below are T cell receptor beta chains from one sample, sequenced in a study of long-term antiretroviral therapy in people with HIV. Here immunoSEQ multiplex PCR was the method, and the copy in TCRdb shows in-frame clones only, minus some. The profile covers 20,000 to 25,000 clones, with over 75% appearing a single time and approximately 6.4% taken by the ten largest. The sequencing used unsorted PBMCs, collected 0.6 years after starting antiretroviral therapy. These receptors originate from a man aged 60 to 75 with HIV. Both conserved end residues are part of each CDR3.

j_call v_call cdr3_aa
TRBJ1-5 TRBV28 CASSLTSGGIQPQHF
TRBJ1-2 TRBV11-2 CASSLNYGYTF
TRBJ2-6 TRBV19 CASSGPGTAGTSGSRYGANVLTF
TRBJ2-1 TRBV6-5 CASRRTWDSDEQFF
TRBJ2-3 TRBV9 CASSVGAISTDTQYF
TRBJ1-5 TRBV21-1 CASSKEPSKGPISNQPQHF
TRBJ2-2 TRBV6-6 CASSYSGGSNTGELFF
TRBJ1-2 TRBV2 CASSADRGHYGYTF
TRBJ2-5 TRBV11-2 CASSSNSMETQYF
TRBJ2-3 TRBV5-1 CASSLGSGTDTQYF
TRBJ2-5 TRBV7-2 CASSLVGIVETQYF
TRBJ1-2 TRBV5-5 CASSLNPDREGWGYTF
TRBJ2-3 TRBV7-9 CASSLAGSGDTQYF
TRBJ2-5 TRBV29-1 CSVVKNLQETQYF
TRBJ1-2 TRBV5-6 CASSLLRYGYTF
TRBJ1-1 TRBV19 CASIGQGNTEAFF
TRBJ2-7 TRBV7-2 CASSLGLVSYEQYF
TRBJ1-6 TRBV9 CASSVRPGQGNSPLHF
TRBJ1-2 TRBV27 CASSLSSGSYGYTF
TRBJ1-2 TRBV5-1 CASSSSPGDYGYTF
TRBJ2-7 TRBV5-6 CASSAPPLGLHEQYF
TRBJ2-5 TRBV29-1 CSVEVTAGGETQYF
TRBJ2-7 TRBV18 CASSQTGHTTYEQYF
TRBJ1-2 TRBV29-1 CSVDGGQGAYGYTF
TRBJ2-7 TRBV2 CASSAGAFYEQYF
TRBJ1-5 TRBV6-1 CASSGSYSNQPQHF
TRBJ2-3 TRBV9 CASSGRTSTTTDTQYF
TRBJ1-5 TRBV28 CASSLQGQPQHF